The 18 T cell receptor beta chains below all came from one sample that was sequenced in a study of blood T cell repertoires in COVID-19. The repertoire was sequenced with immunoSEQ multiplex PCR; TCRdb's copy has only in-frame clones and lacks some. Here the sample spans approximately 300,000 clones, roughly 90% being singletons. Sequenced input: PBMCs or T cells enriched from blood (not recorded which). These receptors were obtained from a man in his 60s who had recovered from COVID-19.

The CDR3 protein is CATSDVYNEQFF. CDR3 nucleotide sequence: TGTGCCACCAGTGACGTGTACAATGAGCAGTTCTTC. The J gene is TRBJ2-1, the V gene TRBV24-1; D is unresolved. Germline assignment: CDR1 KGHDR and CDR2 SFDVKD. This CDR3 is 12 amino acids long. V was clipped by 4 bases and J by 4 bases, with 4 bases between them.

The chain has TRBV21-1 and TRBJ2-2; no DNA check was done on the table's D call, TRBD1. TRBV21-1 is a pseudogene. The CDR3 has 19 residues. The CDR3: CASSKCPARGPGNTGELFF. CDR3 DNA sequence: TGTGCCAGCAGCAAATGCCCGGCCAGGGGGCCTGGGAACACCGGGGAGCTGTTTTTT.

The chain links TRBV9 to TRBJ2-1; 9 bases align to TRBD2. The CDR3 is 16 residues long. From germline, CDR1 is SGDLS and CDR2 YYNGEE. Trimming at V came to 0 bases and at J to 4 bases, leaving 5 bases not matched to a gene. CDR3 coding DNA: TGTGCCAGCAGCGTAGCCGGGCTAGCGGGGTACAATGAGCAGTTCTTC. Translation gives CASSVAGLAGYNEQFF.

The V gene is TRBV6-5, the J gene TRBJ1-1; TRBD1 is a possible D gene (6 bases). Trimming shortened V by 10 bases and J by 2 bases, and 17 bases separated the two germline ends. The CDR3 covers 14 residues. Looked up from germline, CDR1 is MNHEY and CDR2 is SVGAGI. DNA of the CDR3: TGTGCCACGACTATTGGACAGTTAAACACTGAAGCTTTCTTT. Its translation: CATTIGQLNTEAFF.

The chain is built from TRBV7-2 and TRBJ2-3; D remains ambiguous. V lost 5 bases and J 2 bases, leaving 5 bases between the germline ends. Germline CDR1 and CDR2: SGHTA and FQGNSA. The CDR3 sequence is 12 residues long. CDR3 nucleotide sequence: TGTGCCAGCAGCATCTCCACAGATACGCAGTATTTT. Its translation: CASSISTDTQYF.

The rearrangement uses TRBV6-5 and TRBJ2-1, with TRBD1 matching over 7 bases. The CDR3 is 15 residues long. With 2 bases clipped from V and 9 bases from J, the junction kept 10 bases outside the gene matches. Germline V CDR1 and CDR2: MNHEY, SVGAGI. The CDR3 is CASSYQTGPRGEQFF. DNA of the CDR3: TGTGCCAGCAGTTACCAGACAGGGCCAAGGGGTGAGCAGTTCTTC.

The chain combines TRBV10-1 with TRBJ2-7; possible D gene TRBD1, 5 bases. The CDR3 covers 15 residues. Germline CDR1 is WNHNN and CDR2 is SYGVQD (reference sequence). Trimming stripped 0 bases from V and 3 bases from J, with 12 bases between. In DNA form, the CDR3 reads TGCGCCAGCAGTGAGTCGAAAGGACAAAGCTACGAGCAGTACTTC. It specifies CASSESKGQSYEQYF.

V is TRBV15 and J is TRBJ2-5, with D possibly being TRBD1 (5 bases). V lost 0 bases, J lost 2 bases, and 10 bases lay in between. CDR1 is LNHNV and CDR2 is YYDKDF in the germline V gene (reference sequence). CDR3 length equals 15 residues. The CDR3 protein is CATSRDQGQQETQYF. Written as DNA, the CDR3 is TGTGCCACCAGCAGAGATCAGGGCCAGCAAGAGACCCAGTACTTC.

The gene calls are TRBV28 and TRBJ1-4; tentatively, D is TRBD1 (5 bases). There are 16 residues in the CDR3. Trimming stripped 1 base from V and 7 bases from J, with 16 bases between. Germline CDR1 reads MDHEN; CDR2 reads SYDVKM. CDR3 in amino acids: CASSLFVGDIGEKLFF. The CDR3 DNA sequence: TGTGCCAGCAGTTTATTTGTAGGGGATATAGGTGAAAAACTGTTTTTT.

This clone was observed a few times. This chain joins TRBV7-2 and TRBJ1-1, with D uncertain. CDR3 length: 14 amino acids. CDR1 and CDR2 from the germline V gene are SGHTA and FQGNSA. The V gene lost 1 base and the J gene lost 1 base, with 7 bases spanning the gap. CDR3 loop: CASSLVHRNTEAFF. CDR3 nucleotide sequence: TGTGCCAGCAGCTTAGTGCACAGGAACACTGAAGCTTTCTTT.

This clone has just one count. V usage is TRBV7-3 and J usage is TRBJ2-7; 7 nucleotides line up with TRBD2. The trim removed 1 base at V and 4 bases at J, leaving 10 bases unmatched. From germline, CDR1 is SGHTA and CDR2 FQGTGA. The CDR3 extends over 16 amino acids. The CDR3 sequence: CASSLKVASGAYEQYF. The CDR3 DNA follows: TGTGCCAGCAGCTTAAAGGTGGCTAGCGGCGCATACGAGCAGTACTTC.

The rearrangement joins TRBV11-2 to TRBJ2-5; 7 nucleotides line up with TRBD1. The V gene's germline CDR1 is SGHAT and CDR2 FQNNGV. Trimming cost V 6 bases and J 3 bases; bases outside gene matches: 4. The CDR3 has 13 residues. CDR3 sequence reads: CASSRDREETQYF. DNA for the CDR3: TGTGCCAGCAGTCGGGACAGAGAAGAGACCCAGTACTTC.

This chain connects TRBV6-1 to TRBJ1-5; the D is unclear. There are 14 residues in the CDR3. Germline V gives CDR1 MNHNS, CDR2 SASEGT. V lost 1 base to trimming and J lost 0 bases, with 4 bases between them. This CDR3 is CASSEVVSNQPQHF. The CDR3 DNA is TGTGCCAGCAGTGAAGTCGTTAGCAATCAGCCCCAGCATTTT.

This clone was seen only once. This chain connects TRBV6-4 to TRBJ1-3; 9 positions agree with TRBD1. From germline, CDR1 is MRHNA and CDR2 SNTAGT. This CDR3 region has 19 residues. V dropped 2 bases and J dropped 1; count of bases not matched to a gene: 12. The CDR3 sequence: CASSDPGTGLVSSGNTIYF. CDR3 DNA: TGTGCCAGCAGTGACCCCGGGACAGGGCTTGTATCATCTGGAAACACCATATATTTT.

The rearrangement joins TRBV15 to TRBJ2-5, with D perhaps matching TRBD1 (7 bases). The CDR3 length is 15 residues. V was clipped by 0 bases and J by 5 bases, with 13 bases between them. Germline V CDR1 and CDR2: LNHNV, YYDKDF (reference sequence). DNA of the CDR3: TGTGCCACCAGCAGAGATCGAGGAGGGGGCGAGACCCAGTACTTC. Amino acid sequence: CATSRDRGGGETQYF.

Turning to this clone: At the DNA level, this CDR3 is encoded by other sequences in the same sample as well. CDR3 amino acids: CASSPSGGTDTQYF. CDR3 in DNA: TGTGCCAGCTCACCTTCGGGGGGCACAGATACGCAGTATTTT. This sequence joins TRBV18 and TRBJ2-3; TRBD2 is a possible D gene (6 bases). Germline CDR1 KGHSH, CDR2 LQKENI. V gave up 3 bases and J gave up 1 base, with 8 bases separating them. This CDR3 has 14 amino acids.

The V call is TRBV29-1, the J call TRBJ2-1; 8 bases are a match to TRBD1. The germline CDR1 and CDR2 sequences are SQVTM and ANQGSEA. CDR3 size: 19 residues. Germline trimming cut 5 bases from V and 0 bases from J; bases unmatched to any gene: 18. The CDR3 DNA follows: TGCAGCGTTCCCTTGGACAGGGTTCTCAAACGGAGCTCCTACAATGAGCAGTTCTTC. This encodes CSVPLDRVLKRSSYNEQFF.

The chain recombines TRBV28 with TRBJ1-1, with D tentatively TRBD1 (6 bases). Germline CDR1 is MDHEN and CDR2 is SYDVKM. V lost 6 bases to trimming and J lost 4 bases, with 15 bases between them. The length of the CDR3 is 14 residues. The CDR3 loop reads CASRTQGAVTEAFF. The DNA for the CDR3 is TGTGCCAGCAGAACACAGGGAGCGGTCACTGAAGCTTTCTTT.